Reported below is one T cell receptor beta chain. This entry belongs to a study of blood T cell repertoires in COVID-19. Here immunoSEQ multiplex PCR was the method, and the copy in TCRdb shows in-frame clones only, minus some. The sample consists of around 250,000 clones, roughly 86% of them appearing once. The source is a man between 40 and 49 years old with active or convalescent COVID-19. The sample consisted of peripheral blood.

CDR3 sequence: CGWNRGQGYTF. CDR3 DNA: TGCGGATGGAACAGGGGGCAGGGCTACACCTTC. The chain carries TRBV29-1 and TRBJ1-2, with 9 bases identical to TRBD1. Per germline, CDR1 SQVTM and CDR2 ANQGSEA. The CDR3 extends over 11 amino acids.